The clone carrying this T cell receptor beta chain was counted a few times. What it binds is unknown. These data come from a study of T-cell reconstitution after alpha-beta-depleted transplantation in children. Points from the study as a whole: Two months or so post-transplant, alpha-beta T cells reportedly derived from several hundred expanded graft clones. The authors attributed T-cell counts and diversity one year after transplant mostly to newly produced T cells. In some patients, recipient T cells and intrathymic progenitors surviving conditioning explained high day-60 diversity.

Germline assignment: CDR1 MNHEY and CDR2 SMNVEV (reference sequence). V shed 2 bases and J 6 bases; nucleotides not matched to a gene: 17. The CDR3 runs to 19 residues. During its preparation, the TCRbeta library received unique molecular identifiers. TCRdb recomputed calls from the PCR reads with MiXCR, one row per CDR3 protein. Of fewer than 550,000 distinct CDR3 sequences detected, about an eighth appear once; the ten largest clones hold 14%. The chain couples TRBV27 to TRBJ1-5; 9 nucleotides match TRBD1. The material was PBMCs, mostly from graft donor cells, obtained 180 days after TCRalphabeta/CD19-depleted stem cell transplant. The sequence was obtained from a female patient aged 2-9 years who had a stem cell transplant for aplastic anemia, so the T cells may come from the graft donor. In nucleotides, the CDR3 is TGTGCCAGCAGTTTACGCTCAACACCCACCGGGACAGGGTTTCAGCCCCAGCATTTT. It specifies CASSLRSTPTGTGFQPQHF.